A single sample gave rise to the 11 T cell receptor beta chains below, sequenced in a study of OX40 agonist ivuxolimab in advanced cancers. Assay used: immunoSEQ multiplex PCR; TCRdb lists only in-frame clones, some missing. The sample records roughly 62,000 clones, about 85% being singletons. The sequencing used CD4+ or CD8+ T cells sorted from blood, collected in a trial of the OX40 agonist ivuxolimab. These receptors were taken from an adult with an advanced solid tumor such as melanoma, head and neck, liver or kidney cancer.

The chain has TRBV9 and TRBJ2-5, with D possibly called TRBD1 or TRBD2 (5 bases each). Germline values: CDR1 SGDLS, CDR2 YYNGEE. The CDR3 runs 14 residues. V gave up 0 bases and J gave up 7 bases, with 13 bases separating them. The chain's CDR3 is CASSVENIGGTQYF. The CDR3 nucleotides are TGTGCCAGCAGCGTAGAAAATATTGGGGGGACCCAGTACTTC.

J is TRBJ2-1 and V is TRBV6-1, with TRBD2 as a possible D gene (5 bases). The CDR3 has 14 residues. The V gene lost 5 bases and the J gene lost 7 bases, with 15 bases spanning the gap. Per the germline V gene, CDR1 is MNHNS and CDR2 is SASEGT. This chain's CDR3 is CASSLPGSWNEQFF. In DNA form, the CDR3 reads TGTGCCAGCAGTCTTCCGGGGTCTTGGAATGAGCAGTTCTTC.

The V gene is TRBV28, the J gene TRBJ2-3, with D possibly being TRBD2 (6 bases). V shed 6 bases and J shed 4 bases, with 14 bases lying between them. The CDR3 runs 14 residues. Germline CDR1 and CDR2: MDHEN and SYDVKM. The CDR3 DNA reads as TGTGCCAGCAGCTATGGGACTGGGGCAGATACGCAGTATTTT. Translation: CASSYGTGADTQYF.

This chain links TRBV6-7 with TRBJ1-5, with 9 bases aligning to TRBD1. TRBV6-7 is flagged as an ORF with uncertain function. This CDR3 region has 17 residues. Losses at the gene ends were 4 bases for V and 2 bases for J; bases not matched to a gene: 9. CDR3 bases: TGTGCCAGCAGTTTCCGACCGGGACAGGGTGGCAATCAGCCCCAGCATTTT. It encodes CASSFRPGQGGNQPQHF.

CDR3 nucleotides: TGTGCCAGCAGCTCAGCGGGAGGGATCTACAATGAGCAGTTCTTC. It codes for CASSSAGGIYNEQFF. The rearrangement joins TRBV7-9 to TRBJ2-1, with 10 nucleotides matching TRBD2. The germline V gene encodes CDR1 SEHNR and CDR2 FQNEAQ (reference sequence). The V segment lost 4 bases and the J segment 3 bases; nucleotides outside the gene matches: 3. This CDR3 is 15 amino acids long.

The chain couples TRBV6-5 to TRBJ2-5; 12 bases are shared with TRBD1. This CDR3 spans 15 amino acids. After removal of 5 bases from V and 4 bases from J, the junction contained 5 bases not matched to a gene. Germline V gives CDR1 MNHEY, CDR2 SVGAGI. CDR3: CASSGGQGARETQYF. CDR3 nucleotides: TGTGCCAGCAGTGGGGGACAGGGGGCACGAGAGACCCAGTACTTC.

The chain combines TRBV5-4 with TRBJ2-1; a weak D match, TRBD2 (7 bases). The CDR3 totals 17 residues. Germline CDR1 reads SGHNT; CDR2 reads YYREEE (reference sequence). V was trimmed by 4 bases and J by 10 bases, leaving 27 bases between them. The CDR3 spells CASSPGQGGVLGKEQFF. The CDR3 nucleotides read TGTGCCAGCAGCCCGGGACAAGGGGGGGTTTTGGGTAAAGAGCAGTTCTTC.

The genes are TRBV25-1 and TRBJ2-1, with TRBD2 identical over 8 bases. Germline values: CDR1 MGHDK, CDR2 SYGVNS. The CDR3 extends over 13 amino acids. V was clipped by 0 bases and J by 9 bases; unmatched bases: 1. The CDR3 protein is CASSEYGGGEQFF. The CDR3 DNA is TGTGCCAGCAGTGAATACGGGGGGGGTGAGCAGTTCTTC.

The chain links TRBV10-2 to TRBJ2-2; TRBD2 matches at 10 bases. Trimming cost V 7 bases and J 7 bases; bases outside gene matches: 12. Germline loops: CDR1 WSHSY, CDR2 SAAADI. The CDR3 has 16 residues. CDR3 protein: CASMERGAGGYGELFF. Written as DNA, the CDR3 is TGCGCCAGCATGGAGAGGGGAGCGGGAGGGTACGGGGAGCTGTTTTTT.

This clone occurred once. The chain recombines TRBV15 with TRBJ2-5; 7 bases align to TRBD1. J was trimmed by 5 bases and V by 4 bases; bases with no gene match: 10. The germline V gene has CDR1 LNHNV and CDR2 YYDKDF (reference sequence). CDR3 length: 15 residues. Here the CDR3 reads CATSMPDRTWETQYF. DNA of the CDR3: TGTGCCACCAGCATGCCGGACAGGACGTGGGAGACCCAGTACTTC.

This chain uses TRBV5-4 with TRBJ1-1; 9 nucleotides match TRBD1. Germline lookup yields CDR1 SGHNT and CDR2 YYREEE (reference sequence). The CDR3 sequence is 14 residues long. With V trimmed by 4 bases and J by 7 bases, 8 bases remained unmatched. DNA of the CDR3: TGTGCCAGCAGCCTAGACAGGGGGTTTGGTGAAGCTTTCTTT. It is translated as CASSLDRGFGEAFF.